The rows below give T cell receptor beta chains drawn from one sample of a study of T-cell reconstitution after alpha-beta-depleted transplantation in children. TCRdb reanalysed the PCR reads using MiXCR and keeps one entry per CDR3 protein. The sample includes more than 300,000 distinct CDR3 sequences, under 20% of them seen just once. The sequencing here drew on PBMCs, mostly from graft donor cells, taken 360 days after TCRalphabeta/CD19-depleted stem cell transplant. The receptors derive from a male patient under 10 years old who had a stem cell transplant for acute lymphoblastic leukemia, so the T cells may come from the graft donor. Each CDR3 is given with its conserved first and last residue. A D gene is named only where the DNA matches it firmly. Clone size appears in some rows only: once, few, many, or a class for an expanded clone.

TGTGCCAGCAGTTCCCCACTAGCGGTCTCCTACGAGCAGTACTTC	CASSSPLAVSYEQYF	few	TRBD2	TRBV28	TRBJ2-7
TGCGCCAGCAGCCAAGATGTCCACCGTAGGCTTACTCCCTACGAGCAGTACTTC	CASSQDVHRRLTPYEQYF	.	.	TRBV4-3	TRBJ2-7
TGTGCCAGCAGTTTAAAGCGGATGGCTACGCAGTATTTT	CASSLKRMATQYF	.	.	TRBV12-3/TRBV12-4	TRBJ2-3
TGTGCCAGCACTAAGGAGGGGTACGAGCAGTACTTC	CASTKEGYEQYF	few	.	TRBV6-2/TRBV6-3	TRBJ2-7
TGTGCCAGCAGCCCCCGGCCCTCCTACAATGAGCAGTTCTTC	CASSPRPSYNEQFF	few	.	TRBV9	TRBJ2-1
TGTGCCAGCAGCTCCGGACAGGGTGGCCCCAATGAGCAGTTCTTC	CASSSGQGGPNEQFF	.	TRBD1	TRBV11-2	TRBJ2-1
TGTGCCAGCAGCTTAGGTGGGACAGACGGCAATCAGCCCCAGCATTTT	CASSLGGTDGNQPQHF	many	TRBD1	TRBV7-9	TRBJ1-5
TGTGCCTGGAGCGGACCGGGACCTAGCAATCAGCCCCAGCATTTT	CAWSGPGPSNQPQHF	.	.	TRBV30	TRBJ1-5
TGCAGTGCTAGTTATTCGGTGAACACTGAAGCTTTCTTT	CSASYSVNTEAFF	few	.	TRBV20-1	TRBJ1-1
TGTGCCAGCAGTTTACTATCCTACGAGCAGTACTTC	CASSLLSYEQYF	many	.	TRBV28	TRBJ2-7
TGTGCCAGCAGCGCCCCGGGGGGGACAGATACGCAGTATTTT	CASSAPGGTDTQYF	many	TRBD2	TRBV9	TRBJ2-3
TGTGCCAGCAGCCCCATGGACAGGTTCCGGGAGACCCAGTACTTC	CASSPMDRFRETQYF	once	TRBD1	TRBV5-6	TRBJ2-5
TGCAGTGCCCTAGGGGGCCTAGCGGGAGATCTCAATGAGCAGTTCTTC	CSALGGLAGDLNEQFF	many	TRBD2	TRBV20-1	TRBJ2-1